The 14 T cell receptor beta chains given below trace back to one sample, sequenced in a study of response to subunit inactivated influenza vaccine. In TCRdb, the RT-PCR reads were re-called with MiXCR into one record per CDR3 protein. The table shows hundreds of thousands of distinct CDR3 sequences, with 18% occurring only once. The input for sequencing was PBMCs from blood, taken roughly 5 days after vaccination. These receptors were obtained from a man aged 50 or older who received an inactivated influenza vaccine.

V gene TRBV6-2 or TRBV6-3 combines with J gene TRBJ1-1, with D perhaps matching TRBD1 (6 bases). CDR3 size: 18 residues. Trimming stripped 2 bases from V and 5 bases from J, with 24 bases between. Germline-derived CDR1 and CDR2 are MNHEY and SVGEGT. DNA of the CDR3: TGTGCCAGCAGTTACCGCCCGGATTATCAGGGGCGTCGGACTGAAGCTTTCTTT. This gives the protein CASSYRPDYQGRRTEAFF.

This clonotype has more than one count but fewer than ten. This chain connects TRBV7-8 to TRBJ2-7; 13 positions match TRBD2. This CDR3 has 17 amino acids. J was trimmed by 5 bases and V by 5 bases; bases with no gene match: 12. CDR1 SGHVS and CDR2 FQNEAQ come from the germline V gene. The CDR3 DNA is TGTGCCAGCAGCGAGCGCGGACTAGCGGGAGCTCTCGACGAGCAGTACTTC. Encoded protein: CASSERGLAGALDEQYF.

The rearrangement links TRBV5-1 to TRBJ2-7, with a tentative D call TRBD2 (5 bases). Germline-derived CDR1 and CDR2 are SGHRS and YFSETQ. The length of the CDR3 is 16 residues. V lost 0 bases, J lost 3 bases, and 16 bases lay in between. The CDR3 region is CASSLGPSGNLYEQYF. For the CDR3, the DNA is TGCGCCAGCAGCTTGGGGCCATCGGGGAACCTCTACGAGCAGTACTTC.

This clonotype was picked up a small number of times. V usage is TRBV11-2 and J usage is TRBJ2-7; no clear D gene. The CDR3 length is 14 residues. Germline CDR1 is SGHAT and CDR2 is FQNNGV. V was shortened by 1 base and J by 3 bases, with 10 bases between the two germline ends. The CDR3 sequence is CASSLAFPYYEQYF. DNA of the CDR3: TGTGCCAGCAGCTTAGCCTTCCCTTACTACGAGCAGTACTTC.

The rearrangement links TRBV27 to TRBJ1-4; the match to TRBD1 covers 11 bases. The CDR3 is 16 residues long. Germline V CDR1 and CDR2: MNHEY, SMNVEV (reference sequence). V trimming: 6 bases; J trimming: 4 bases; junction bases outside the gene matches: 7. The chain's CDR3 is CASSQGQGAVNEKLFF. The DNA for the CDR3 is TGTGCCAGCAGCCAAGGACAGGGGGCGGTTAATGAAAAACTGTTTTTT. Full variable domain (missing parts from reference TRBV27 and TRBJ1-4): EAQVTQNPRYLITVTGKKLTVTCSQNMNHEYMSWYRQDPGLGLRQIYYSMNVEVTDKGDVPEGYKVSRKEKRNFPLILESPSPNQTSLYFCASSQGQGAVNEKLFFGSGTQLSVL.

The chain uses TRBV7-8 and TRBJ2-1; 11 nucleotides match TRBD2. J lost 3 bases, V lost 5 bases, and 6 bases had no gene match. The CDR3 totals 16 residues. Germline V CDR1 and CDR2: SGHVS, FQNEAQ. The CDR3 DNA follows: TGTGCCAGCAGCCGATCACTAGCGGGGGACTACAATGAGCAGTTCTTC. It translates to CASSRSLAGDYNEQFF.

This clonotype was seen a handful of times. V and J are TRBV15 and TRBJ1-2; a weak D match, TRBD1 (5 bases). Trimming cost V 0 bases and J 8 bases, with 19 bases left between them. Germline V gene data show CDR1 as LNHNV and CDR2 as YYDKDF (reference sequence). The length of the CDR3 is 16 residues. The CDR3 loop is CATSRDLGRQGGGYTF. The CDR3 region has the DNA TGTGCCACCAGCAGAGATTTAGGTCGGCAGGGCGGCGGCTACACCTTC.

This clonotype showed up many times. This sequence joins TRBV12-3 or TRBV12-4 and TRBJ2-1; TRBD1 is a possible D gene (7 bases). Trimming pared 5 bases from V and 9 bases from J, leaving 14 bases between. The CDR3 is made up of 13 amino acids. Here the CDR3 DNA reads TGTGCCAGCAGTCCCAGGGGGGATGGTGAGCAGTTCTTC. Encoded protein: CASSPRGDGEQFF.

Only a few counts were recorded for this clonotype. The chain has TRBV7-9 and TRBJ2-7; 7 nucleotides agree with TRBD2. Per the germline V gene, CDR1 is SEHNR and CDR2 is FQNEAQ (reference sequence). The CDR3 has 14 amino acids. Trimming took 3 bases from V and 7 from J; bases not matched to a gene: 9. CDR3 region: CASSFASGLREQYF. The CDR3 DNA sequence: TGTGCCAGCAGCTTTGCTAGCGGACTACGAGAGCAGTACTTC.

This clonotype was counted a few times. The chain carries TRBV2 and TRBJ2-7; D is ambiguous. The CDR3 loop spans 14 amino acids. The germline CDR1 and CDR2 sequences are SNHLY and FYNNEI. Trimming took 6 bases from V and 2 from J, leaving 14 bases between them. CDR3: CASRTMALAYEQYF. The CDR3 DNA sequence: TGTGCCAGCAGGACGATGGCCCTAGCCTACGAGCAGTACTTC.

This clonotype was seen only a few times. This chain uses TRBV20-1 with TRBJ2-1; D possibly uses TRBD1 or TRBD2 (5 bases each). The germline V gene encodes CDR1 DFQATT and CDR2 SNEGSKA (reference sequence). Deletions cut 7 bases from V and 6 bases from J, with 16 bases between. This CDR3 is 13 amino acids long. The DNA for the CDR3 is TGCAGTGGGCTGGGGGAGACTCGCAATGAGCAGTTCTTC. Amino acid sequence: CSGLGETRNEQFF.

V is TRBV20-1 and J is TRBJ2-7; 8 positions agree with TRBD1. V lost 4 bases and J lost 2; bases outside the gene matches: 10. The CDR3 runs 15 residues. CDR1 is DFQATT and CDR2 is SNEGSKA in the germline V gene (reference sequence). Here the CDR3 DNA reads TGCAGTGCTACTTCTCGGGACAGGTCGACCTACGAGCAGTACTTC. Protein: CSATSRDRSTYEQYF.

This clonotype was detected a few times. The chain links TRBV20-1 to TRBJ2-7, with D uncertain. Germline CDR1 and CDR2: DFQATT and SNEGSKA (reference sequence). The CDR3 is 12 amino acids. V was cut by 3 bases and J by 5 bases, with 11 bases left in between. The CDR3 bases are TGCAGTGCTAGCCAAGGTCTCCACGAGCAGTACTTC. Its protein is CSASQGLHEQYF.

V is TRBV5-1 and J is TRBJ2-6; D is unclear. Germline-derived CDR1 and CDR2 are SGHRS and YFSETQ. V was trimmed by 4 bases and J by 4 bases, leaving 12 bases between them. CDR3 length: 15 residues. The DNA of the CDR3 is TGCGCCAGCAGCGAGGTGGGCACCGGGGCCAACGTCCTGACTTTC. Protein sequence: CASSEVGTGANVLTF.